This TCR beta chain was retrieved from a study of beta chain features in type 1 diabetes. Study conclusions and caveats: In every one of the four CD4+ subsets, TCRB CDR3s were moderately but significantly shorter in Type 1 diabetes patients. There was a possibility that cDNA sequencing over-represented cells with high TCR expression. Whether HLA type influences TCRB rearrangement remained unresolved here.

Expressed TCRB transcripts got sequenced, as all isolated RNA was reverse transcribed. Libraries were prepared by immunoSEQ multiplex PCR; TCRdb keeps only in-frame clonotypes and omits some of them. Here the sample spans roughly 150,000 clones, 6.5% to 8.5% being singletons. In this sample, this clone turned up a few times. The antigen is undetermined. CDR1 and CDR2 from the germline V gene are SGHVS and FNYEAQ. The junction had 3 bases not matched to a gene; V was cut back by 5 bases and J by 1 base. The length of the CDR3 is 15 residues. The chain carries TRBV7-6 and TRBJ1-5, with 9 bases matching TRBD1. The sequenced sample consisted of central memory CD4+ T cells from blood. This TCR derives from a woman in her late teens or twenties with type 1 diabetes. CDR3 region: CASSLGQGSNQPQHF. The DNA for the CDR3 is TGTGCCAGCAGCCTCGGACAGGGGAGCAATCAGCCCCAGCATTTT.